This entry describes one TCR beta chain. This entry comes from a study of T cell changes during pregnancy in multiple sclerosis. Using immunoSEQ multiplex PCR, the repertoire was profiled, and TCRdb retains in-frame clones only, with some absent. The sample includes approximately 88,000 clones, approximately 95% of them seen just once. Looked up from germline, CDR1 is SGHTA and CDR2 is FQGNSA. Trimming removed 2 bases at V and 4 bases at J, with 8 bases between. This CDR3 contains 13 residues. The chain combines TRBV7-2 with TRBJ1-2; D is possibly TRBD1 (6 bases). Sequencing used peripheral blood, obtained in the first trimester of pregnancy. The receptor comes from a female donor with multiple sclerosis, enrolled in a pregnancy study. The CDR3 protein is CASSLKQGYGYTF. Written as DNA, the CDR3 is TGTGCCAGCAGCTTAAAACAGGGCTATGGCTACACCTTC.